The entry that follows covers one TCR beta chain sequence. The data were obtained in a study of T cell changes during pregnancy in multiple sclerosis. Generated by immunoSEQ multiplex PCR, the TCRdb table keeps only in-frame clones and is missing some. The sample lists around 130,000 clones, 85% to 95% occurring once. Germline loops: CDR1 KGHSH, CDR2 LQKENI. The CDR3 loop spans 16 amino acids. V trimming: 1 base; J trimming: 8 bases; junction bases outside the gene matches: 11. The sequence was collected from a female donor with multiple sclerosis, enrolled in a pregnancy study. The sequences come from peripheral blood, collected before pregnancy. V usage is TRBV18 and J usage is TRBJ2-1; 7 positions match TRBD2. The CDR3 DNA sequence: TGTGCCAGCTCACCACAGAAGGCGGGGGAGCACCATGAGCAGTTCTTC. It is translated as CASSPQKAGEHHEQFF.